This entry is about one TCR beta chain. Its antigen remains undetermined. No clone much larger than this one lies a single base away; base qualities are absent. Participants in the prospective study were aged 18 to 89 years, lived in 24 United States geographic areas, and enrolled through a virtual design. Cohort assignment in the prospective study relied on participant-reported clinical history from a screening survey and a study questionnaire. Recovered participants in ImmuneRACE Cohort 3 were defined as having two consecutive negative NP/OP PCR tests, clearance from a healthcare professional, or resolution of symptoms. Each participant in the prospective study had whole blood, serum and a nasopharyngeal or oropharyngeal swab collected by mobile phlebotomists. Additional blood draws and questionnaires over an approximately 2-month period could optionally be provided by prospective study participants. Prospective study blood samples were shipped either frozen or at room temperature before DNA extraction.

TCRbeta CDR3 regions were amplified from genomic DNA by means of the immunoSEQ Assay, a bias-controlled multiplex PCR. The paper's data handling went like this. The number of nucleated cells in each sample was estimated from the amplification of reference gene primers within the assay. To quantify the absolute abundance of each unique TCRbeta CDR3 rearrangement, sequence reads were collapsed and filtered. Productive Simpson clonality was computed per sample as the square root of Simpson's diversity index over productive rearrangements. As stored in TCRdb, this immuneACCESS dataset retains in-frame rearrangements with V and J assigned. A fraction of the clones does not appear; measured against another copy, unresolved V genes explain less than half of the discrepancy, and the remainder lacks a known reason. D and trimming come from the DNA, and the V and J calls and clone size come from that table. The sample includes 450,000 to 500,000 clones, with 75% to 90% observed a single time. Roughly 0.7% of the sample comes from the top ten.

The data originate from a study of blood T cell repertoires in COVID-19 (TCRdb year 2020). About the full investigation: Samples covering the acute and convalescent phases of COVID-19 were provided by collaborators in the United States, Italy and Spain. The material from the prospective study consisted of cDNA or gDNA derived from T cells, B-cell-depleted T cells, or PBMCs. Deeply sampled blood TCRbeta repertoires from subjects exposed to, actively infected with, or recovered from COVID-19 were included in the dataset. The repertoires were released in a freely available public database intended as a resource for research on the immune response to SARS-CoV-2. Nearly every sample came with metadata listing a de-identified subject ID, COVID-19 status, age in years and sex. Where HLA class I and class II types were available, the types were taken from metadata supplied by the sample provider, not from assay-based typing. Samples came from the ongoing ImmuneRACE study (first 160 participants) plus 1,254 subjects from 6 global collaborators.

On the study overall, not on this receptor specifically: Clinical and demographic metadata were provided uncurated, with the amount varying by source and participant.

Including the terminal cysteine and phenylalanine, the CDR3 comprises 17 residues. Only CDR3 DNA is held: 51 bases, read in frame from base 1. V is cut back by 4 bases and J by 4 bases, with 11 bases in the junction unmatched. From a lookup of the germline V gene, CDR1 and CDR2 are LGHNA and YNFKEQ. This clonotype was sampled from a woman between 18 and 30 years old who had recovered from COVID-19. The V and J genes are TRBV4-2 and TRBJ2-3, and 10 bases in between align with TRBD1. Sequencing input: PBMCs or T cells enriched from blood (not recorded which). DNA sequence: TGTGCCAGCAGCCGCCTAGACCGGGACAGGGGCTCAGATACGCAGTATTTT. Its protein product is CASSRLDRDRGSDTQYF.